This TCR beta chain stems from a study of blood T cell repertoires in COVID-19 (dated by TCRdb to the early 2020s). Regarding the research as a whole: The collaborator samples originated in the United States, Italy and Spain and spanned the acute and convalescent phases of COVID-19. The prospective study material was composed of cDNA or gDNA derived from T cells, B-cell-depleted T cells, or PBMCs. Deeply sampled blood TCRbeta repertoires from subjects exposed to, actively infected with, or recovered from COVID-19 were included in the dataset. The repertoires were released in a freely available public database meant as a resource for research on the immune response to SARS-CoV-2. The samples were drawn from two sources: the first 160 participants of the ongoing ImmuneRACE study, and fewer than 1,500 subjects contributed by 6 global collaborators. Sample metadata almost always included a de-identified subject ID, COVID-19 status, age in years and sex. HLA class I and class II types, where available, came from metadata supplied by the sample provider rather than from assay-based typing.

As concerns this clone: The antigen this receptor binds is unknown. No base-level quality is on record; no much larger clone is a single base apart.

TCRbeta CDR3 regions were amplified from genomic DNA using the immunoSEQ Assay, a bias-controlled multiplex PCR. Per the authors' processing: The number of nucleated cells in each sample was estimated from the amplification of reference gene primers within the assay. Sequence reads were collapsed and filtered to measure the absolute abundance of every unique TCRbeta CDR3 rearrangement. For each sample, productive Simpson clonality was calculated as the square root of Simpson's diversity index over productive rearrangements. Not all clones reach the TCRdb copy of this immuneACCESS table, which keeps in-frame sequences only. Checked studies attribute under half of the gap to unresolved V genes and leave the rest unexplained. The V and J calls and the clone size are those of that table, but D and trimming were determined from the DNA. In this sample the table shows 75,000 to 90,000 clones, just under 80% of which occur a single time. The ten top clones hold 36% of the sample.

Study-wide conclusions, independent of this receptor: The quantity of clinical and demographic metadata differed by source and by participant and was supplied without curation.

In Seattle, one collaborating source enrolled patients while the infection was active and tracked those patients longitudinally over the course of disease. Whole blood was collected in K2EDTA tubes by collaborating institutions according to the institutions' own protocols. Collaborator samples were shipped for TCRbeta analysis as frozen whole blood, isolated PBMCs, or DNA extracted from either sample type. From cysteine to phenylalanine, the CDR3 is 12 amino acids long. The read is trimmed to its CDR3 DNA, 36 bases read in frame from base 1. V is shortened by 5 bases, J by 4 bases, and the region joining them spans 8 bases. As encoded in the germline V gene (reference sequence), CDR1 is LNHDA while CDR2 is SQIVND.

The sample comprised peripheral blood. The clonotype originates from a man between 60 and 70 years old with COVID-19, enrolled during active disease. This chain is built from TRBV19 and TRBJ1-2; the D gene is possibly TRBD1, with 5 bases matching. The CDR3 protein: CASSVGGYGYTF. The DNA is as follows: TGTGCCAGTAGTGTCGGGGGCTATGGCTACACCTTC.